These 9 T cell receptor beta chains came from one sample sequenced in a study of T cell responses to AZD1222 COVID-19 vaccine. Produced via immunoSEQ multiplex PCR; TCRdb's table is partial and in-frame only. The table records approximately 89,000 clones, about 90% of them present only once. Source: peripheral blood, taken on day 0 of AZD1222 vaccination. These receptors originate from an adult in good health.

The rearrangement joins TRBV19 to TRBJ2-3; 8 bases map to TRBD2. This CDR3 has 15 residues. Germline-derived CDR1 and CDR2 are LNHDA and SQIVND (reference sequence). The trim removed 3 bases at V and 0 bases at J, leaving 2 bases unmatched. This CDR3 reads CASSIPSGSTDTQYF. As DNA, the CDR3 is TGTGCCAGTAGTATTCCTAGCGGGAGCACAGATACGCAGTATTTT.

The chain recombines TRBV10-1 with TRBJ2-7, with D unclear. Germline V gene sequence: CDR1 WNHNN, CDR2 SYGVQD (reference sequence). With 2 bases removed from V and 3 bases from J, the gap between germline ends came to 11 bases. The CDR3 is made up of 14 amino acids. For the CDR3, the DNA is TGCGCCAGCAGTGAGAACATTAAGAGCTACGAGCAGTACTTC. This sequence encodes CASSENIKSYEQYF.

The chain employs TRBV9 and TRBJ2-7, with D perhaps TRBD2 (7 bases). Germline V lookup: CDR1 SGDLS, CDR2 YYNGEE. Trimming removed 6 bases from V and 0 bases from J, with 19 bases in between. The CDR3 has 16 amino acids. CDR3 region: CASNEQGGGSSYEQYF. CDR3 sequence (DNA): TGTGCCAGCAATGAACAGGGCGGCGGGAGCTCCTACGAGCAGTACTTC.

The genes are TRBV28 and TRBJ2-1; D is perhaps TRBD2 (5 bases). This CDR3 is 13 amino acids long. V gave up 3 bases and J gave up 8 bases, with 11 bases separating them. Germline-derived CDR1 and CDR2 are MDHEN and SYDVKM. CDR3 DNA sequence: TGTGCCAGCAGTTTGCGGCTCGGGGATGAGCAGTTCTTC. This translates into CASSLRLGDEQFF.

J is TRBJ1-2 and V is TRBV12-3 or TRBV12-4; no clear D gene. This CDR3 is built from 13 residues. V lost 6 bases and J 1 base, leaving 9 bases between the germline ends. In DNA form, the CDR3 reads TGTGCCAGCAGCCCGGGTATTAACTATGGCTACACCTTC. Residues: CASSPGINYGYTF.

This clone was recorded a few times. V usage is TRBV11-3 and J usage is TRBJ2-1; D ambiguous. The CDR3 consists of 12 residues. Germline V gene data show CDR1 as SGHNT and CDR2 as YENEEA. V lost 0 bases and J lost 12, with 9 bases in between. CDR3 sequence reads: CASSLDGYRQFF. In nucleotides, the CDR3 is TGTGCCAGCAGCTTAGATGGCTACAGGCAGTTCTTC. Full variable domain (missing parts from reference TRBV11-3 and TRBJ2-1): EAGVVQSPRYKIIEKKQPVAFWCNPISGHNTLYWYLQNLGQGPELLIRYENEEAVDDSQLPKDRFSAERLKGVDSTLKIQPAELGDSAVYLCASSLDGYRQFFGPGTRLTVL.

The V gene is TRBV6-5, the J gene TRBJ2-2; unclear D gene. Germline V CDR1 and CDR2: MNHEY, SVGAGI. Trimming stripped 0 bases from V and 5 bases from J, with 4 bases between. This CDR3 contains 13 residues. Written as DNA, the CDR3 is TGTGCCAGCAGTTACTCAGCAACCGGGGAGCTGTTTTTT. It specifies CASSYSATGELFF.

V gene TRBV28 combines with J gene TRBJ2-1; no firm D call. This CDR3 comprises 13 residues. The V gene's germline CDR1 is MDHEN and CDR2 SYDVKM. V lost 6 bases to trimming and J lost 5 bases, with 11 bases between them. The CDR3 sequence is CASSLTNDNEQFF. CDR3 nucleotide sequence: TGTGCCAGCAGCCTAACGAATGACAATGAGCAGTTCTTC.

This clone has a single count. V is TRBV10-3 and J is TRBJ1-6, with unresolved D. Trimming took 9 bases from V and 0 from J, leaving 12 bases between them. Per the germline V gene, CDR1 is ENHRY and CDR2 is SYGVKD. This CDR3 has 15 amino acids. CDR3 region: CAISTASSYNSPLHF. The CDR3 DNA follows: TGTGCCATTAGTACAGCTAGCTCCTATAATTCACCCCTCCACTTT.